This T cell receptor (beta chain) derives from a study of T cell repertoires in cytomegalovirus infection. Across the study: HLA-B-restricted CMV epitopes that are well studied were used alongside recently identified HLA-C-restricted ones. Both CMV infection and a matching HLA type were indicated by public TCR beta signatures. Overall study findings and caveats: HLA-C-restricted, CMV-specific TCR beta clonotypes were dominant ex vivo.

TCRdb processed the reads anew with MiXCR; each CDR3 protein has one entry. This table has 750,000 to 950,000 distinct CDR3 sequences, about 29% appearing once. As for this clonotype: Its antigen is not known.

CDR1 is MNHNY and CDR2 is SVGAGI in the germline V gene (reference sequence). Trimming removed 5 bases at V and 0 bases at J, with 7 bases between. This CDR3 is 14 amino acids long. The chain is built from TRBV6-6 and TRBJ2-2; no definite D call. The sequence was collected from a human donor in good health (CMV status not recorded). Some clones in this sample may be carry-over from other donors' samples. The source was cultured CD8+ T cells from PBMCs, collected from culture after CMV antigen stimulation. The CDR3 protein is CASSHPSNTGELFF. CDR3 DNA sequence: TGTGCCAGCAGTCATCCTTCGAACACCGGGGAGCTGTTTTTT.